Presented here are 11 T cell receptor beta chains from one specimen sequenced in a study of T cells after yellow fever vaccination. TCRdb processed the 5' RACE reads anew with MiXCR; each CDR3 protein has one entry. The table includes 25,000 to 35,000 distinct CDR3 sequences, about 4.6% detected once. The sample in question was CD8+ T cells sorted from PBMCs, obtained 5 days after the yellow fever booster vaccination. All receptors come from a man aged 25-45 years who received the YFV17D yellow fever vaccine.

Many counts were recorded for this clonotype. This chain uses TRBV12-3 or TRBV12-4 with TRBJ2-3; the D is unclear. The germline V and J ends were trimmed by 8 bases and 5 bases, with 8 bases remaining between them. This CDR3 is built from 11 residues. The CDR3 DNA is TGTGCCAGCGATGGTGGAGATACGCAGTATTTT. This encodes CASDGGDTQYF.

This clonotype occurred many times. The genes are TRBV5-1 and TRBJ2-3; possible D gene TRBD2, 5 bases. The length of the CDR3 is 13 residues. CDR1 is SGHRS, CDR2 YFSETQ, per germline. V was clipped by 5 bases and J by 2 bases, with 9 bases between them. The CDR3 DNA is TGCGCCAGCAGACCAGCGGACACAGATACGCAGTATTTT. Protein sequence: CASRPADTDTQYF. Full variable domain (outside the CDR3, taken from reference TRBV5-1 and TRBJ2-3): KAGVTQTPRYLIKTRGQQVTLSCSPISGHRSVSWYQQTPGQGLQFLFEYFSETQRNKGNFPGRFSGRQFSNSRSEMNVSTLELGDSALYLCASRPADTDTQYFGPGTRLTVL.

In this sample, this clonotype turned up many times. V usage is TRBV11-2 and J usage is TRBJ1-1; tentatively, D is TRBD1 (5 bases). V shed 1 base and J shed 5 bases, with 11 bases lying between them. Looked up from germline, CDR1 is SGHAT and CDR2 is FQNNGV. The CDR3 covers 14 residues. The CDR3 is CASSLGAGRTEAFF. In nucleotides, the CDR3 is TGTGCCAGCAGCTTAGGTGCAGGGAGGACTGAAGCTTTCTTT.

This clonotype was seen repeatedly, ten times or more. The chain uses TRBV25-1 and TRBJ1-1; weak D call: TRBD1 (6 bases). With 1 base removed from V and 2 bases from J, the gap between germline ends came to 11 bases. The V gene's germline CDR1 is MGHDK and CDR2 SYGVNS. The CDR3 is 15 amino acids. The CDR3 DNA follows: TGTGCCAGCAGTGAATCGGGGGGGGCCAACACTGAAGCTTTCTTT. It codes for CASSESGGANTEAFF.

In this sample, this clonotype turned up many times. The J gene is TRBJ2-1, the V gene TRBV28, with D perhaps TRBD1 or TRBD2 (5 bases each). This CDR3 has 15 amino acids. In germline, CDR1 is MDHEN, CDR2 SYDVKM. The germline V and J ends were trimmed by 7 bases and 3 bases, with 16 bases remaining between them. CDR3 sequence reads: CASTPRDGFYNEQFF. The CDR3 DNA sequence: TGTGCCAGCACCCCCCGGGACGGATTCTACAATGAGCAGTTCTTC.

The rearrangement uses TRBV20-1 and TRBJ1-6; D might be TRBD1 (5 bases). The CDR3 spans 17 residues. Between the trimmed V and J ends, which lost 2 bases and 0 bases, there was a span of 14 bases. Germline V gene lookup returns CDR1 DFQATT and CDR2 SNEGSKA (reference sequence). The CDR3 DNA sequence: TGCAGTGCTAGAATCCCCCGACAGAGCTCCTATAATTCACCCCTCCACTTT. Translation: CSARIPRQSSYNSPLHF.

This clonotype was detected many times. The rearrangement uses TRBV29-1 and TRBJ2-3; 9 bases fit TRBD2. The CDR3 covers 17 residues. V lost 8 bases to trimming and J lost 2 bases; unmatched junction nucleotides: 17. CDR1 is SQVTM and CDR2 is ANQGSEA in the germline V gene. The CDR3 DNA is TGCAGCACAACCCGTTGGGAAGCGGGAGGTTTCACAGATACGCAGTATTTT. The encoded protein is CSTTRWEAGGFTDTQYF.

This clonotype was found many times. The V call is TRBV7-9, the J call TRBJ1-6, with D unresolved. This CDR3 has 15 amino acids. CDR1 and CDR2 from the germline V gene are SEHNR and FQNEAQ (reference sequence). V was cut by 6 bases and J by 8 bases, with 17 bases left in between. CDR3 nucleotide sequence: TGTGCCAGCAGAAAGGGCGTCCGAGGTTATTCACCCCTCCACTTT. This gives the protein CASRKGVRGYSPLHF.

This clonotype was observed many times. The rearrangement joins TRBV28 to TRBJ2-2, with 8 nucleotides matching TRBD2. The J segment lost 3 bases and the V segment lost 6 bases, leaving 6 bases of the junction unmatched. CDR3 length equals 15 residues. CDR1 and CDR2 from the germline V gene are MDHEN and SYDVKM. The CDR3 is CASRFPGGYTGELFF. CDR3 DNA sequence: TGTGCCAGCAGATTCCCGGGGGGGTACACCGGGGAGCTGTTTTTT.

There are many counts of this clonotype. CDR3 DNA sequence: TGCAGTGCTAGAAGCAGGGGAGTTGGCACTGAAGCTTTCTTT. Translated: CSARSRGVGTEAFF. The chain combines TRBV20-1 with TRBJ1-1; weak D call: TRBD1 (6 bases). The CDR3 runs 14 residues. V lost 2 bases to trimming and J lost 4 bases, with 14 bases between them. Germline V lookup: CDR1 DFQATT, CDR2 SNEGSKA (reference sequence).

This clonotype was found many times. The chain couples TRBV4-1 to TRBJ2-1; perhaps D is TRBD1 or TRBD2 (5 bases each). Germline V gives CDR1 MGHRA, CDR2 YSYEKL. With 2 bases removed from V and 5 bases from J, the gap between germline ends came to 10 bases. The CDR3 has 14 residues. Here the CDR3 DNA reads TGCGCCAGCAGCCAACCCGGGACGGACAATGAGCAGTTCTTC. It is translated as CASSQPGTDNEQFF.